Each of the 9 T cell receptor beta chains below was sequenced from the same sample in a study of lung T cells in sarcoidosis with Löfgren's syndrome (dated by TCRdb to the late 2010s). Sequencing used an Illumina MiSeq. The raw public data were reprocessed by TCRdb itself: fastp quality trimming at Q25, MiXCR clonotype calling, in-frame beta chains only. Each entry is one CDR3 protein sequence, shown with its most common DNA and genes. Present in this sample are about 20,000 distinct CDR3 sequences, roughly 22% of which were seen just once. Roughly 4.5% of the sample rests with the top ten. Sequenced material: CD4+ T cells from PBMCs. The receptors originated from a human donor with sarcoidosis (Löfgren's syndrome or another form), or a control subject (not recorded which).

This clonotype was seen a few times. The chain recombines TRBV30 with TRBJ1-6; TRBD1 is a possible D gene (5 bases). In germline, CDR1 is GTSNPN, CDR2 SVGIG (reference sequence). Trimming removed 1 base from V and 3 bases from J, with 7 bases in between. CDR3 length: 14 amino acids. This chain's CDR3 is CAWSAGGYNSPLHF. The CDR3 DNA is TGTGCCTGGAGTGCCGGGGGCTATAATTCACCCCTCCACTTT.

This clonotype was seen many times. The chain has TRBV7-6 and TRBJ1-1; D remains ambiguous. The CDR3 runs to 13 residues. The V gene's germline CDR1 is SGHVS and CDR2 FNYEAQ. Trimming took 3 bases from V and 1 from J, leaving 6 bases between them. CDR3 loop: CASSLKENTEAFF. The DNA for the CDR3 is TGTGCCAGCAGCTTGAAAGAGAACACTGAAGCTTTCTTT.

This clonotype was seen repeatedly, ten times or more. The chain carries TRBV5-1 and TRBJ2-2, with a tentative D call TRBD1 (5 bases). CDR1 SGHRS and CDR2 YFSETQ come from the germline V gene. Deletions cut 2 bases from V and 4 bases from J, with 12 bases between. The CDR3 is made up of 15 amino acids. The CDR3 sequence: CASSFSREGTGELFF. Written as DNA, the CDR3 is TGCGCCAGCAGCTTCTCCAGGGAAGGCACCGGGGAGCTGTTTTTT.

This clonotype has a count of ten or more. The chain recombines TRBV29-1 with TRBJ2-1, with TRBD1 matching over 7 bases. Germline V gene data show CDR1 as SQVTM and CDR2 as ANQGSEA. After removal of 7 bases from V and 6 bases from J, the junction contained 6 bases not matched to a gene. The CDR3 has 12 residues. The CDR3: CSGDRVLNEQFF. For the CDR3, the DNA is TGCAGCGGAGACAGGGTTCTCAATGAGCAGTTCTTC.

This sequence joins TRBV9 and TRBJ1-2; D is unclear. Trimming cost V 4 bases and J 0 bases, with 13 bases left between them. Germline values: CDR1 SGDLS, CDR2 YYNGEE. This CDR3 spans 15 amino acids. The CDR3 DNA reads TGTGCCAGCAGCCCTTCTTTGGCGGCTAACTATGGCTACACCTTC. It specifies CASSPSLAANYGYTF.

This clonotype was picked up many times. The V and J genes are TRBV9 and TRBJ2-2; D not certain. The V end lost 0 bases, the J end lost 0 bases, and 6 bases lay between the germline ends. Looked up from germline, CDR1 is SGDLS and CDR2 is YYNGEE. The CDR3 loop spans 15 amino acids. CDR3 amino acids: CASSVATANTGELFF. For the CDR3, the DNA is TGTGCCAGCAGCGTAGCTACGGCGAACACCGGGGAGCTGTTTTTT.

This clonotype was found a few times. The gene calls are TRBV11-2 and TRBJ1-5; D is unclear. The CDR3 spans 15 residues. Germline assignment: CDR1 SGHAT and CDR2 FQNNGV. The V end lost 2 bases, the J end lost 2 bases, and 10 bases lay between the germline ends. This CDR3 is CASSLNSAGNQPQHF. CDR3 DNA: TGTGCCAGCAGCTTAAACAGCGCTGGCAATCAGCCCCAGCATTTT.

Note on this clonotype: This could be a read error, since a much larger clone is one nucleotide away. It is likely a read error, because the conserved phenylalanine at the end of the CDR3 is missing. The CDR3 protein is CASSLDRGQETQYL. DNA of the CDR3: TGTGCCAGCAGCTTAGACAGGGGGCAAGAGACCCAGTACCTC. The chain couples TRBV7-6 to TRBJ2-5; TRBD1 matches 8 bases. The ends lost 1 base at V and 2 bases at J; junction bases unmatched: 0. This CDR3 contains 14 residues. Germline V CDR1 and CDR2: SGHVS, FNYEAQ.

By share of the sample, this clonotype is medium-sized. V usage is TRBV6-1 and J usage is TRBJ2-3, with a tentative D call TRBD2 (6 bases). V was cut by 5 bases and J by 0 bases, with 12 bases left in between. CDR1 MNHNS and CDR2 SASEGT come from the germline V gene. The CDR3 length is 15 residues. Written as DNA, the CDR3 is TGTGCCAGCAGTACAATAGCGGAAAGCACAGATACGCAGTATTTT. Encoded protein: CASSTIAESTDTQYF.